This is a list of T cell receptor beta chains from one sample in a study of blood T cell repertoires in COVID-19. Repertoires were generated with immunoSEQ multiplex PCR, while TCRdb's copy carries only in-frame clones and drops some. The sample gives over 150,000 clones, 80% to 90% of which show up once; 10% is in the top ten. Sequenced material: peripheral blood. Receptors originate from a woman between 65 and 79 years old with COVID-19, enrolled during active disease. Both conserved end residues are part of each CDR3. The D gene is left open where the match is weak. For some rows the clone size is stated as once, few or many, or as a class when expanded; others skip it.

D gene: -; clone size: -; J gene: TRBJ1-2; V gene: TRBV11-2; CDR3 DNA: TGTGCCAGCAGCTCTGTCCCCTATGGCTACACCTTC; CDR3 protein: CASSSVPYGYTF
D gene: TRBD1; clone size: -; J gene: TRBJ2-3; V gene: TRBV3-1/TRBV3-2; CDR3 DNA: TGTGCCAGCAGCGTGGGGACAGGGACAGATACGCAGTATTTT; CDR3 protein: CASSVGTGTDTQYF
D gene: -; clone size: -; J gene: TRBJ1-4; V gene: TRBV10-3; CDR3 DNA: TGTGCCATCAGTGAGTCCAGACAGGTGGGCGAAAAACTGTTTTTT; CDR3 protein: CAISESRQVGEKLFF
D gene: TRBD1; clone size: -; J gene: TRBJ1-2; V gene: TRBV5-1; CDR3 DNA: TGCGCCAGCAGCCAGGGACAGTTAAACTATGGCTACACCTTC; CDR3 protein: CASSQGQLNYGYTF
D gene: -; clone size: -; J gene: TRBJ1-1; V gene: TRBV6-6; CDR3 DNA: TGTGCCAGCCGACCCGGAGGGGCTAACACTGAAGCTTTCTTT; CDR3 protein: CASRPGGANTEAFF
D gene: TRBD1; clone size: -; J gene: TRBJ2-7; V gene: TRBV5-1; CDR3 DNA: TGCGCCAGCAGTGTGACAGGGTCCACCTCCTACGAGCAGTACTTC; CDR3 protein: CASSVTGSTSYEQYF
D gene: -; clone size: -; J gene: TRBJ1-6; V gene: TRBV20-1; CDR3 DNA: TGCAGTGCTAGTAAGGCGGGTTTCATGGCTTCACCCCTCCACTTT; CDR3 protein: CSASKAGFMASPLHF
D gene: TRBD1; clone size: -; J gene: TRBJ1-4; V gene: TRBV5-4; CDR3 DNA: TGTGCCAGCAGCTTACAGGGGGCAGGGACTAATGAAAAACTGTTTTTT; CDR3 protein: CASSLQGAGTNEKLFF
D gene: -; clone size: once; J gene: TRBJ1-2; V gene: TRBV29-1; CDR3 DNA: TGCAGCGTTGAAGAGCAGTCAAACTATGGCTACACCTTC; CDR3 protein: CSVEEQSNYGYTF
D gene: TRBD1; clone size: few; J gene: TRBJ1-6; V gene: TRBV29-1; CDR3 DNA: TGCAGCGTCGTGACAGGGCCCAGTTCACCCCTCCACTTT; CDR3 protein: CSVVTGPSSPLHF
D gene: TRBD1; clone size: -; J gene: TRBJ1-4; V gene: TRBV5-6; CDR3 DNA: TGTGCCAGCAGCTCCGATTGGCAGGGGGAGTATGAAAAACTGTTTTTT; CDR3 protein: CASSSDWQGEYEKLFF
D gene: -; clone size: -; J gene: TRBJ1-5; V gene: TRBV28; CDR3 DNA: TGTGCCGCCGGTACAGGGTTGGCTCAGCCCCAGCATTTT; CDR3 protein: CAAGTGLAQPQHF
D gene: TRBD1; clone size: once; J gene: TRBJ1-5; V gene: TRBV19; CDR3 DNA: TGTGCCAGTTCCAGGACAGGGGGTTTTCAGCCCCAGCATTTT; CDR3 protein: CASSRTGGFQPQHF
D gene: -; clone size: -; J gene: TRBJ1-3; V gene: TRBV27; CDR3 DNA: TGTGCCAGCAGTCGCGACAGGTCTGCGGGAAACACCATATATTTT; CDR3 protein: CASSRDRSAGNTIYF
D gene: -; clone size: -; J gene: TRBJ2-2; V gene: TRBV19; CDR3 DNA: TGTGCCAGTAGTATAGATAGAGAAACCGGGGAGCTGTTTTTT; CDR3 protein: CASSIDRETGELFF
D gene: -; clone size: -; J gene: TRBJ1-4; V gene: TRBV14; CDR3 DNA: TGTGCCAGCAGCCAATTCGACAGTCTGCGGGGTGAAAAACTGTTTTTT; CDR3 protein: CASSQFDSLRGEKLFF
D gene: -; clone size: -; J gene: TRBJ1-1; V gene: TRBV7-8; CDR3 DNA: TGTGCCAGCAGTTATTCGTCGTTAGGAGGGAGAGCTTTCTTT; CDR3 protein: CASSYSSLGGRAFF
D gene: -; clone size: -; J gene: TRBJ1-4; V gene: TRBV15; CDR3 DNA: TGTGCCACTCAGCGGGGGGGCCTCAATGAAAAACTGTTTTTT; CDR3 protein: CATQRGGLNEKLFF
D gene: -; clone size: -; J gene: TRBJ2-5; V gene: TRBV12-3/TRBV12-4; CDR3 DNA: TGTGCCAGCTCGGGGGGCTACGTGGAGACCCAGTACTTC; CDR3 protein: CASSGGYVETQYF
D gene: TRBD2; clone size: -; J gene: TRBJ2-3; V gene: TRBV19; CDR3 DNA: TGTGCCAGTAGTAGGGAGGGAACAGATACGCAGTATTTT; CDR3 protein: CASSREGTDTQYF
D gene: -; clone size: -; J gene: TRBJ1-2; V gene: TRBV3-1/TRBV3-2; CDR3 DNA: TGTGCCAGCAGCCAAGTTACTAACTATGGCTACACCTTC; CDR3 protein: CASSQVTNYGYTF
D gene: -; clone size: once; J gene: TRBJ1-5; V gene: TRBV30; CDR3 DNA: TGTGCCTGGGCTTTCGGGATCAGCAATCAGCCCCAGCATTTT; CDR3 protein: CAWAFGISNQPQHF
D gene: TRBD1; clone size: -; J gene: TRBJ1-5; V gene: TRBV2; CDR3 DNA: TGTGCCAGCAAGGACAGGGCTTATAGCAATCAGCCCCAGCATTTT; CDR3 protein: CASKDRAYSNQPQHF
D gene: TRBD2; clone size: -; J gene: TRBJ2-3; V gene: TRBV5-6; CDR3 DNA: TGTGCCAGCAGCTTAAGGACGGGAGGTGCCGATACGCAGTATTTT; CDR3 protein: CASSLRTGGADTQYF
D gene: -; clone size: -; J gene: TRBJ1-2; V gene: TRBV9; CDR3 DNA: TGTGCCAGCAGCGTAGCAGGGTCTTCTTATGGCTACACCTTC; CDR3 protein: CASSVAGSSYGYTF
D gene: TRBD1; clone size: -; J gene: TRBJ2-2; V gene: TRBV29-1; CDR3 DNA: TGCAGCGTTGAAGAACAGGGGGGCACCGGGGAGCTGTTTTTT; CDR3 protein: CSVEEQGGTGELFF